This TCR beta chain was sequenced in a study of siplizumab effects on memory and regulatory T cells. Overall study findings and caveats: Significant reduction of alloreactive sequences traceable to unstimulated CD4+ memory cells was observed with siplizumab.

The CDR3 is 11 residues long. CDR1 and CDR2 (germline): SGHDN, FVKESK. The V end was cut by 3 bases, the J end by 8 bases, with 6 bases between. Of note for this clone: As yet, its antigen is unknown.

Libraries were prepared by immunoSEQ multiplex PCR; TCRdb keeps only in-frame clonotypes and omits some of them. The table records 99,000 or so clones, roughly 94% of them present only once. Sequenced: non-Treg CD4+ T cells sorted from blood. The V and J genes are TRBV14 and TRBJ2-3; no clear D gene. The clonotype comes from a human donor in good health. The CDR3, as DNA: TGTGCCAGCAGCCAGTTAGGTACGCAGTATTTT. Translated, it gives CASSQLGTQYF.